Below, 21 T cell receptor beta chains from the same sample are listed, as sequenced in a study of blood T cells in healthy people across ages. A second PCR of about 6 to 11 cycles used a sample-barcoded 5' primer and a J-beta primer mix. TCRdb recomputed calls from the 5' RACE reads with MiXCR, one row per CDR3 protein. The sample records fewer than 1,000,000 distinct CDR3 sequences, under 45% being singletons. Specimen: blood. The receptors derive from a man aged 55-75 years in good health.

The chain recombines TRBV7-2 with TRBJ2-7, with D maybe TRBD1 (5 bases). The germline V and J ends were trimmed by 1 base and 2 bases, with 12 bases remaining between them. The germline V gene has CDR1 SGHTA and CDR2 FQGNSA. CDR3 length: 15 residues. The CDR3 sequence: CASSLVEDTTYEQYF. CDR3 nucleotide sequence: TGTGCCAGCAGCTTAGTAGAGGACACGACCTACGAGCAGTACTTC. The full variable domain, completed using reference TRBV7-2 and TRBJ2-7, is GAGVSQSPSNKVTEKGKDVELRCDPISGHTALYWYRQSLGQGLEFLIYFQGNSAPDKSGLPSDRFSAERTGGSVSTLTIQRTQQEDSAVYLCASSLVEDTTYEQYFGPGTRLTVT.

To note about this clonotype: This may be a read error: a much more frequent sequence differs by one nucleotide. This sequence joins TRBV27 and TRBJ1-1; 8 bases are a match to TRBD1. After removal of 6 bases from V and 0 bases from J, the junction contained 3 bases not matched to a gene. Per the germline V gene, CDR1 is MNHEY and CDR2 is SMNVEV (reference sequence). The CDR3 loop spans 14 amino acids. The CDR3 reads CASSWDRLNTEAFF. The DNA for the CDR3 is TGTGCCAGCAGCTGGGACAGGTTGAACACTGAAGCTTTCTTT.

The chain is built from TRBV5-6 and TRBJ1-1; possible D gene TRBD1, 5 bases. The CDR3 extends over 14 amino acids. V gave up 5 bases and J gave up 0 bases, with 11 bases separating them. CDR1 and CDR2 from the germline V gene are SGHDT and YYEEEE. The CDR3 region has the DNA TGTGCCAGCAGGGGGACCGCAATGAACACTGAAGCTTTCTTT. It yields the protein CASRGTAMNTEAFF.

As concerns this clonotype: A much larger clone differs by one base, so this may be a read error. The chain recombines TRBV6-1 with TRBJ2-1, with 7 bases that match TRBD1. The germline CDR1 and CDR2 sequences are MNHNS and SASEGT. The CDR3 is made up of 13 amino acids. The DNA for the CDR3 is TGTGCCTCAAAACGGGACAGTTCTAATGAGCAGCTCTTC. As protein: CASKRDSSNEQLF.

V gene TRBV20-1 combines with J gene TRBJ2-3; the match to TRBD2 covers 7 bases. Germline assignment: CDR1 DFQATT and CDR2 SNEGSKA (reference sequence). This CDR3 region has 14 residues. The V and J ends lost 5 bases and 0 bases, in that order; junction bases with no gene match: 5. CDR3 residues: CSAGAGSSTDTQYF. As DNA, the CDR3 is TGCAGTGCTGGAGCGGGGTCTAGCACAGATACGCAGTATTTT.

This clonotype came up a few times. The rearrangement uses TRBV4-1 and TRBJ2-1, with 9 bases fitting TRBD2. This CDR3 is built from 18 residues. Germline V gene lookup returns CDR1 MGHRA and CDR2 YSYEKL. With V trimmed by 0 bases and J by 6 bases, 12 bases remained unmatched. CDR3 region: CASSQDPTASGVRNEQFF. Here the CDR3 DNA reads TGCGCCAGCAGCCAAGATCCTACGGCTAGCGGGGTTCGCAATGAGCAGTTCTTC.

This clonotype was picked up many times. The rearrangement uses TRBV10-3 and TRBJ1-1; D remains unclear. The V end was cut by 9 bases, the J end by 0 bases, with 11 bases between. CDR1 and CDR2 (germline): ENHRY, SYGVKD. CDR3 size: 13 residues. This chain's CDR3 is CAMRDTVNTEAFF. CDR3 nucleotides: TGTGCCATGAGGGATACCGTGAACACTGAAGCTTTCTTT.

This clonotype was found a few times. The chain couples TRBV28 to TRBJ2-7, with no clear D. The ends were cut back, 5 bases at V and 1 base at J, with 12 bases in the middle. CDR1 is MDHEN and CDR2 is SYDVKM in the germline V gene. CDR3 length: 14 amino acids. This CDR3 is CASSPDGLSYEQYF. CDR3 bases: TGTGCCAGCAGTCCCGACGGGCTGTCCTACGAGCAGTACTTC.

The gene calls are TRBV14 and TRBJ1-2; no clear D gene. Deletions cut 2 bases from V and 5 bases from J, with 6 bases between. CDR1 SGHDN and CDR2 FVKESK come from the germline V gene. The CDR3 totals 12 residues. CDR3 nucleotides: TGTGCCAGCAGCCAAATGGCGTATGGCTACACCTTC. This sequence encodes CASSQMAYGYTF.

The V gene is TRBV6-1, the J gene TRBJ1-5, with 7 bases that match TRBD1. The CDR3 extends over 17 amino acids. Germline loops: CDR1 MNHNS, CDR2 SASEGT. V was clipped by 3 bases and J by 7 bases; unmatched bases: 15. CDR3 residues: CASSEKSRDSAQQPQHF. CDR3 DNA sequence: TGTGCCAGCAGTGAGAAAAGCAGGGACAGCGCGCAGCAGCCCCAGCATTTT.

The chain uses TRBV5-1 and TRBJ2-1; 7 nucleotides align to TRBD1. Germline lookup yields CDR1 SGHRS and CDR2 YFSETQ. Trimming at V came to 2 bases and at J to 5 bases, leaving 7 bases not matched to a gene. CDR3 length equals 15 residues. CDR3 DNA: TGCGCCAGCAGCTTCCGGGACAGAGACGACAATGAGCAGTTCTTC. Its protein is CASSFRDRDDNEQFF.

This clonotype was counted only a few times. V is TRBV15 and J is TRBJ2-1; D ambiguous. CDR3 length equals 14 residues. In germline, CDR1 is LNHNV, CDR2 YYDKDF (reference sequence). Deletions cut 1 base from V and 5 bases from J, with 9 bases between. This chain's CDR3 is CATSRGPVNNEQFF. CDR3 coding DNA: TGTGCCACCAGCAGAGGCCCCGTTAACAATGAGCAGTTCTTC.

Points on this clonotype: The germline gene is not matched at one end of the junction; a read error may be the cause. The V and J genes are TRBV4-1 and TRBJ1-6; D gene ambiguous. Germline values: CDR1 MGHRA, CDR2 YSYEKL. The CDR3 spans 17 residues. The CDR3 sequence: CASSLVSRTFYSSPLHF. CDR3 bases: TGCGCCAGCAGCCTAGTGTCGAGGACTTTCTATAGTTCACCCCTCCACTTT.

This clonotype has just a few counts. The chain couples TRBV20-1 to TRBJ1-5; the D gene is possibly TRBD1 (5 bases). V was pared by 6 bases and J by 2 bases, with 11 bases between. Per germline, CDR1 DFQATT and CDR2 SNEGSKA (reference sequence). The CDR3 length is 13 residues. CDR3 region: CSAAGGGNQPQHF. In DNA form, the CDR3 reads TGCAGTGCCGCGGGGGGTGGCAATCAGCCCCAGCATTTT.

The chain uses TRBV6-1 and TRBJ2-5; D unresolved. The germline V and J ends were trimmed by 5 bases and 2 bases, with 12 bases remaining between them. Germline values: CDR1 MNHNS, CDR2 SASEGT. CDR3 length equals 14 residues. The CDR3 reads CASSISHSQETQYF. The DNA of the CDR3 is TGTGCCAGCAGTATTTCTCACAGTCAAGAGACCCAGTACTTC.

J is TRBJ2-7 and V is TRBV6-5; D is possibly TRBD2 (6 bases). The CDR3 is 15 residues long. Germline values: CDR1 MNHEY, CDR2 SVGAGI. Trimming shortened V by 5 bases and J by 1 base, and 15 bases separated the two germline ends. The CDR3 nucleotides read TGTGCCAGCAGTCCCGGGATAGCGGATTCCTACGAGCAGTACTTC. Its translation is CASSPGIADSYEQYF.

The chain joins TRBV5-4 to TRBJ2-6, with 8 bases lining up with TRBD2. The trim removed 4 bases at V and 4 bases at J, leaving 4 bases unmatched. Germline V gene lookup returns CDR1 SGHNT and CDR2 YYREEE (reference sequence). CDR3 size: 15 residues. CDR3 DNA sequence: TGTGCCAGCAGCCCGGGGGGGAACGGGGCCAACGTCCTGACTTTC. Translating it yields CASSPGGNGANVLTF.

This clonotype was observed a handful of times. The chain couples TRBV19 to TRBJ2-7; 7 bases fit TRBD2. With V trimmed by 5 bases and J by 2 bases, 9 bases remained unmatched. From germline, CDR1 is LNHDA and CDR2 SQIVND (reference sequence). This CDR3 contains 15 residues. The DNA of the CDR3 is TGTGCCAGTAGTGCCTTCCTAGCGGCTACCTACGAGCAGTACTTC. Translating it yields CASSAFLAATYEQYF.

This clonotype was observed a handful of times. V usage is TRBV7-2 and J usage is TRBJ2-7; TRBD1 is a possible D gene (5 bases). Germline assignment: CDR1 SGHTA and CDR2 FQGNSA. V shed 5 bases and J shed 6 bases, with 17 bases lying between them. The CDR3 runs 14 residues. The CDR3 protein is CASSRQGPHGEQYF. The CDR3 DNA reads as TGTGCCAGCAGCCGGCAGGGCCCTCATGGCGAGCAGTACTTC.

J is TRBJ2-3 and V is TRBV28; 9 positions match TRBD2. In germline, CDR1 is MDHEN, CDR2 SYDVKM. J lost 2 bases, V lost 3 bases, and 6 bases had no gene match. The CDR3 loop spans 16 amino acids. The CDR3 protein is CASSLTSGGFTDTQYF. The DNA for the CDR3 is TGTGCCAGCAGTTTGACTAGCGGAGGGTTCACAGATACGCAGTATTTT.

The chain recombines TRBV3-1 with TRBJ2-1, with a tentative D call TRBD1 (6 bases). The CDR3 consists of 15 residues. Germline assignment: CDR1 LGHDT and CDR2 YNNKEL (reference sequence). Trimming removed 4 bases at V and 2 bases at J, with 12 bases between. The CDR3 sequence is CASSLLTGAYNEQFF. CDR3 DNA sequence: TGTGCCAGCAGCCTTCTGACAGGAGCCTACAATGAGCAGTTCTTC.